The T cell receptor (beta chain) described here comes from a study of tumour-infiltrating T cells in Burkitt lymphoma (dated by TCRdb to the early 2020s). Study-level background: All epidemiological subtypes of Burkitt lymphoma were represented among the 80 to 90 patients who made up the cohort. TCR repertoire data were compared against clinical outcome, and productive clonality predicted overall survival and progression-free survival independently of established prognostic factors such as age at diagnosis.

The library was prepared using the immunoSEQ multiplex PCR assay. What TCRdb holds here is the immuneACCESS table cut down to in-frame rearrangements. Part of the clones is not present; checked against another copy, under half of the missing clones reflect an unresolved V gene, and the others are unexplained. The sample table records approximately 46,000 clones; approximately 31% of these occur just once. The top ten constitute 2.9% of the sample. What the study reported, not specific to this receptor: Several public clonotypes were found to be shared across numerous Burkitt lymphoma patients, which suggests a shared tumour neoantigen selection that is absent from diffuse large B-cell lymphoma.

With regard to this clone: No cognate antigen has been identified for it. Base quality data are lacking; no much larger clone is found one base away.

Sequences MNHEY (CDR1) and SVGAGI (CDR2) are obtained from the germline V gene. From cysteine to phenylalanine, the CDR3 is 14 amino acids long. The DNA shown is the 42-base CDR3, in frame from base 1. V and J are truncated by 6 bases and 2 bases respectively, leaving an intervening sequence of 13 bases. The sequence was collected from a human donor with Burkitt lymphoma. The specimen was tumor tissue. Rearrangement joined TRBV6-5 to TRBJ1-1; TRBD1 is a possible D gene, resting on 6 matching bases. The bases are TGTGCCAGCAGCCCTGGGGGGCAAAACACTGAAGCTTTCTTT. This translates into CASSPGGQNTEAFF.